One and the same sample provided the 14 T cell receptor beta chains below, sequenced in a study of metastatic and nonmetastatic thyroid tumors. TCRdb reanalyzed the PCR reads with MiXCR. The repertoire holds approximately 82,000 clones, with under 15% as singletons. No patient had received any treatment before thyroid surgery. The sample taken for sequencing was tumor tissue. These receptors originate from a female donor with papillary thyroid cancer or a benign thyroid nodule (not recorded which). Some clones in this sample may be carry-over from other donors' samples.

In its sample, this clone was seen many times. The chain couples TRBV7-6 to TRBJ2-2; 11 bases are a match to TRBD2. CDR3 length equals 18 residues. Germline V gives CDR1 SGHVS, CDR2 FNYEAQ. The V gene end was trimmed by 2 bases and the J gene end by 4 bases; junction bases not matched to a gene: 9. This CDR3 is CASSLRKLAGEVTGELFF. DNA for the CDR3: TGTGCCAGCAGCTTACGGAAACTAGCGGGAGAAGTCACCGGGGAGCTGTTTTTT.

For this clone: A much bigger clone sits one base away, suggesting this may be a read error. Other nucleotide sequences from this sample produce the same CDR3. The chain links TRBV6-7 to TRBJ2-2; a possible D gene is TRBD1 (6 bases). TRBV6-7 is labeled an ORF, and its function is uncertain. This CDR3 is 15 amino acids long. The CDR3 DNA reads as TGTGCCAACGCGCTACAGGGCCTGGGCACCGGTGAGCTGTTTTTT. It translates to CANALQGLGTGELFF.

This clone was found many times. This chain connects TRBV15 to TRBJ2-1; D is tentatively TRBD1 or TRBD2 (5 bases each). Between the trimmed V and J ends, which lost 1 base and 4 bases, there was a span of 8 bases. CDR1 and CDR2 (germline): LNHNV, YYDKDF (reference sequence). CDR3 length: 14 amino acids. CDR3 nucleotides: TGTGCCACCAGCAGAGTTGGGGGATACAATGAGCAGTTCTTC. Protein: CATSRVGGYNEQFF.

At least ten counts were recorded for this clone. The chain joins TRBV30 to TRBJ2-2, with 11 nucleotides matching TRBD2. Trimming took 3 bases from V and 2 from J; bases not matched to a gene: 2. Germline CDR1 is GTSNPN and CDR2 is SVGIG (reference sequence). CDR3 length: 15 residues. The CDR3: CAWRTSGINTGELFF. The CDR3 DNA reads TGTGCCTGGAGGACTAGCGGGATAAACACCGGGGAGCTGTTTTTT.

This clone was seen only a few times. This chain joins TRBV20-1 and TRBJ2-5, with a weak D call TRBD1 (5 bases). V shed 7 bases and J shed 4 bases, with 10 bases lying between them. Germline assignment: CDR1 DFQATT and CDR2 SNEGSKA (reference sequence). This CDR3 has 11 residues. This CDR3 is CSGQSRETQYF. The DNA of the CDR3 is TGCAGTGGACAGTCCCGAGAGACCCAGTACTTC.

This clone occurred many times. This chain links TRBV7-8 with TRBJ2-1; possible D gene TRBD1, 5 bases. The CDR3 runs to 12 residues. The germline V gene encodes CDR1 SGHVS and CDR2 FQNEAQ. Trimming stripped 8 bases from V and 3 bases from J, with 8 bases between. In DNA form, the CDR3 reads TGTGCCAGCCGCAGGGACTACAATGAGCAGTTCTTC. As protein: CASRRDYNEQFF. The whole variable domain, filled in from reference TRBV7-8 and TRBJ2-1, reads GAGVSQSPRYKVAKRGQDVALRCDPISGHVSLFWYQQALGQGPEFLTYFQNEAQLDKSGLPSDRFFAERPEGSVSTLKIQRTQQEDSAVYLCASRRDYNEQFFGPGTRLTVL.

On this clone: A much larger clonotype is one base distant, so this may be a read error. CDR3 in DNA: TGTGCCACCAGCGCAAACAGGGCCGGTGTCTATGGCTACACCTTC. Protein sequence: CATSANRAGVYGYTF. The V call is TRBV15, the J call TRBJ1-2; TRBD1 might be the D (6 bases). The CDR3 sequence is 15 residues long. V dropped 5 bases and J dropped 4 bases, with 17 bases sitting between them. Germline V gene sequence: CDR1 LNHNV, CDR2 YYDKDF (reference sequence).

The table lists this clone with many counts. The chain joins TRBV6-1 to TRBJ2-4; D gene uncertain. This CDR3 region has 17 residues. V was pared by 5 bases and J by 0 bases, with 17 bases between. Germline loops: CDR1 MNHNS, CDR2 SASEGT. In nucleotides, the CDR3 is TGTGCCAGCAGTTATGGGTGGCCGATTCTAGCCAAAAACATTCAGTACTTC. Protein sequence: CASSYGWPILAKNIQYF.

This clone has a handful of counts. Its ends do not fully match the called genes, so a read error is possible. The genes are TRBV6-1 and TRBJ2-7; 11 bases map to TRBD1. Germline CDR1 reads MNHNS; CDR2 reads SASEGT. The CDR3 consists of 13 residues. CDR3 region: CASREGQGAGQYF. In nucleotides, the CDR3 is TGTGCCAGCAGGGAAGGACAGGGGGCCGGGCAGTACTTC.

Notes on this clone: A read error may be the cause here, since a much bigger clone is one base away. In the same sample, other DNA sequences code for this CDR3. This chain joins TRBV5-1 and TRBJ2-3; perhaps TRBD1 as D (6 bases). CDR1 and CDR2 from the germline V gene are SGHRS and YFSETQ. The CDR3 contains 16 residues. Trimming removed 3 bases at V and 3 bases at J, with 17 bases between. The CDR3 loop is CASSSGRVGGTDTQYF. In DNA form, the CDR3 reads TGCGCCAGCAGCTCCGGACGGGTAGGGGGAACAGATACGCAGTATTTT. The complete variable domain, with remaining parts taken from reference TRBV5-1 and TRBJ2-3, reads KAGVTQTPRYLIKTRGQQVTLSCSPISGHRSVSWYQQTPGQGLQFLFEYFSETQRNKGNFPGRFSGRQFSNSRSEMNVSTLELGDSALYLCASSSGRVGGTDTQYFGPGTRLTVL.

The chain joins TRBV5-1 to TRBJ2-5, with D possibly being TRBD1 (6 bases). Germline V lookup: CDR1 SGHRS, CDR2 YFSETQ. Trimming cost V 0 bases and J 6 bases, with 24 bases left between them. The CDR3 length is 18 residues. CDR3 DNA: TGCGCCAGCAGCTTGGTTTTCGGACAGTGGATACCATCGCAGACCCAGTACTTC. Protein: CASSLVFGQWIPSQTQYF. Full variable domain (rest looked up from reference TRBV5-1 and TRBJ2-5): KAGVTQTPRYLIKTRGQQVTLSCSPISGHRSVSWYQQTPGQGLQFLFEYFSETQRNKGNFPGRFSGRQFSNSRSEMNVSTLELGDSALYLCASSLVFGQWIPSQTQYFGPGTRLLVL.

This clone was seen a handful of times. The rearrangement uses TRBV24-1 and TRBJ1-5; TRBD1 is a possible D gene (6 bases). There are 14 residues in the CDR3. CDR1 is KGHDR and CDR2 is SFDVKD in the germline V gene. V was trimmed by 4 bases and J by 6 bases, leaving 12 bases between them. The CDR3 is CATSDNRVGQPQHF. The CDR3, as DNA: TGTGCCACCAGTGACAACAGGGTCGGTCAGCCCCAGCATTTT.

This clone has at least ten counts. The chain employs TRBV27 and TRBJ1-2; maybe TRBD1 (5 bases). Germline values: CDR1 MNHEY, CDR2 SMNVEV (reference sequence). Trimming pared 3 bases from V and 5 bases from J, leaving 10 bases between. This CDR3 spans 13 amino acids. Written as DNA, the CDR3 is TGTGCCAGCAGTTTCGAGGGGTATTATGGCTACACCTTC. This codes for CASSFEGYYGYTF.

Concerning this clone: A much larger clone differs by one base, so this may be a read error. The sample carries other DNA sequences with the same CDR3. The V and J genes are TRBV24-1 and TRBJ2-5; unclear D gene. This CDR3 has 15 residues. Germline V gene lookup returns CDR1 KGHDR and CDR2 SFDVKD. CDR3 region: CATSDFKASQETQYF. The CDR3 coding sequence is TGTGCCACCAGCGATTTTAAAGCCAGTCAGGAGACCCAGTACTTC.